By sample fraction, the clone carrying this T cell receptor (beta chain) is medium-sized (0.01 to 0.1%). The CDR3 is 15 amino acids. CDR1 is MNHNS and CDR2 is SASEGT in the germline V gene. V lost 2 bases and J lost 4; bases outside the gene matches: 2. This specimen comes from a study of control samples from healthy donors and cancer patients. Profiling relied on immunoSEQ multiplex PCR, and the TCRdb table lists in-frame clones only, not all of them. The table records fewer than 30,000 clones, about 86% of them present only once. This TCR came from a woman aged 40 to 50 with lung cancer. Sequencing input: PBMCs. The gene calls are TRBV6-1 and TRBJ2-5, with 12 bases fitting TRBD2. CDR3 coding DNA: TGTGCCAGCAGTGAACTAGCGGGGGGGCCAGAGACCCAGTACTTC. Translated: CASSELAGGPETQYF.